These 21 T cell receptor beta chains originate from one sample sequenced in a study of blood T cell repertoires in COVID-19. Some clones are missing from TCRdb's copy, which holds only in-frame ones; the method was immunoSEQ multiplex PCR. Of about 370,000 clones listed, approximately 91% were seen once; the top ten hold around 0.86%. The sample was PBMCs or T cells enriched from blood (not recorded which). The receptors shown here come from a woman aged 40 to 50 who had been exposed to COVID-19.

The chain uses TRBV16 and TRBJ1-2, with D unresolved. Deletions cut 4 bases from V and 8 bases from J, with 14 bases between. The CDR3 extends over 13 amino acids. Germline assignment: CDR1 KGHSY and CDR2 FQNENV. The CDR3 loop is CASSLKAAGGYTF. The CDR3 nucleotides read TGTGCCAGCAGCCTCAAAGCGGCGGGAGGCTACACCTTC.

The gene calls are TRBV30 and TRBJ1-2; D might be TRBD1 (6 bases). CDR3 length equals 17 residues. Trimming took 1 base from V and 1 from J, leaving 19 bases between them. The germline CDR1 and CDR2 sequences are GTSNPN and SVGIG (reference sequence). CDR3: CAWSDEGNRAGNYGYTF. Written as DNA, the CDR3 is TGTGCCTGGAGTGATGAGGGGAACAGGGCGGGTAACTATGGCTACACCTTC. Combining the CDR3 with reference TRBV30 and TRBJ1-2 gives the whole variable domain SQTIHQWPATLVQPVGSPLSLECTVEGTSNPNLYWYRQAAGRGLQLLFYSVGIGQISSEVPQNLSASRPQDRQFILSSKKLLLSDSGFYLCAWSDEGNRAGNYGYTFGSGTRLTVV.

This chain joins TRBV19 and TRBJ1-6; D gene unclear. Germline V gene data show CDR1 as LNHDA and CDR2 as SQIVND (reference sequence). The CDR3 covers 13 residues. The V and J ends lost 3 bases and 10 bases respectively, with 10 bases between them. The CDR3 bases are TGTGCCAGTAGTATTGAGGCGACCTCACCCCTCCACTTT. Translating it yields CASSIEATSPLHF.

The rearrangement uses TRBV7-9 and TRBJ2-2, with D unresolved. The V end lost 2 bases, the J end lost 2 bases, and 9 bases lay between the germline ends. This CDR3 is built from 15 residues. Germline assignment: CDR1 SEHNR and CDR2 FQNEAQ (reference sequence). CDR3 protein: CASSLSQINTGELFF. The DNA of the CDR3 is TGTGCCAGCAGCTTATCACAAATAAACACCGGGGAGCTGTTTTTT.

This chain uses TRBV5-5 with TRBJ1-2; 11 nucleotides agree with TRBD1. In germline, CDR1 is SGHKS, CDR2 YYEKEE (reference sequence). The CDR3 spans 15 residues. Unmatched junction bases numbered 8, after V lost 3 bases and J lost 7 bases. The DNA of the CDR3 is TGTGCCAGCAGCTCCCGGGACAGGGGGTGGTTTGGCTACACCTTC. It is translated as CASSSRDRGWFGYTF.

The chain has TRBV10-3 and TRBJ2-7, with TRBD1 identical over 9 bases. The CDR3 contains 13 residues. Germline lookup yields CDR1 ENHRY and CDR2 SYGVKD. V lost 6 bases, J lost 3 bases, and 3 bases stayed unmatched. CDR3 residues: CAIRRTGVYEQYF. CDR3 coding DNA: TGTGCCATCAGGCGGACAGGGGTCTACGAGCAGTACTTC.

The chain employs TRBV7-2 and TRBJ2-1, with TRBD2 matching over 11 bases. Germline loops: CDR1 SGHTA, CDR2 FQGNSA. This CDR3 is built from 19 residues. The V and J ends lost 4 bases and 0 bases, in that order; junction bases with no gene match: 11. The CDR3 loop is CASSSLPGLAAFSYNEQFF. The DNA for the CDR3 is TGTGCCAGCAGCTCTCTCCCGGGACTAGCGGCCTTCTCCTACAATGAGCAGTTCTTC.

This chain uses TRBV6-5 with TRBJ2-3, with 9 bases lining up with TRBD2. The length of the CDR3 is 14 residues. After removal of 5 bases from V and 2 bases from J, the junction contained 2 bases not matched to a gene. CDR1 and CDR2 from the germline V gene are MNHEY and SVGAGI. CDR3 loop: CASSIAGDTDTQYF. Here the CDR3 DNA reads TGTGCCAGCAGTATAGCGGGGGACACAGATACGCAGTATTTT.

V usage is TRBV10-3 and J usage is TRBJ2-1; possible D gene TRBD1, 5 bases. V was cut by 4 bases and J by 6 bases, with 7 bases left in between. This CDR3 has 12 amino acids. CDR1 ENHRY and CDR2 SYGVKD come from the germline V gene. Written as DNA, the CDR3 is TGTGCCATCAGTGCTCAGGGCAATGAGCAGTTCTTC. It is translated as CAISAQGNEQFF.

This clone was observed a single time. This chain joins TRBV14 and TRBJ1-2, with 8 positions matching TRBD1. In germline, CDR1 is SGHDN, CDR2 FVKESK. The V and J ends lost 3 bases and 8 bases, in that order; junction bases with no gene match: 8. The CDR3 extends over 14 amino acids. The CDR3 loop is CASSQTRGLEGYTF. Here the CDR3 DNA reads TGTGCCAGCAGCCAGACCAGGGGGCTAGAAGGCTACACCTTC.

The rearrangement joins TRBV29-1 to TRBJ1-2; TRBD1 is a possible D gene (6 bases). Germline values: CDR1 SQVTM, CDR2 ANQGSEA. The CDR3 is made up of 14 amino acids. V was shortened by 4 bases and J by 2 bases, with 14 bases between the two germline ends. The DNA for the CDR3 is TGCAGCGTTGGGGGGGGCAGGGACAACTATGGCTACACCTTC. This gives the protein CSVGGGRDNYGYTF. Using reference TRBV29-1 and TRBJ1-2 for the parts outside the CDR3, the full variable domain is SAVISQKPSRDICQRGTSLTIQCQVDSQVTMMFWYRQQPGQSLTLIATANQGSEATYESGFVIDKFPISRPNLTFSTLTVSNMSPEDSSIYLCSVGGGRDNYGYTFGSGTRLTVV.

The chain has TRBV19 and TRBJ2-7; 9 nucleotides agree with TRBD1. Trimming removed 5 bases from V and 0 bases from J; junction bases left unmatched: 8. Germline assignment: CDR1 LNHDA and CDR2 SQIVND (reference sequence). This CDR3 comprises 16 residues. CDR3 in DNA: TGTGCCAGTAGTTCGTCGGGACAGGGAAGCTCCTACGAGCAGTACTTC. Its translation: CASSSSGQGSSYEQYF.

The chain couples TRBV12-3 or TRBV12-4 to TRBJ1-2, with 8 bases aligning to TRBD1. The CDR3 length is 13 residues. V lost 7 bases to trimming and J lost 6 bases; unmatched junction nucleotides: 7. CDR3 sequence: CASNPETGDGYTF. The CDR3 region has the DNA TGTGCCAGCAACCCGGAGACAGGGGATGGCTACACCTTC.

V and J are TRBV18 and TRBJ1-1; tentatively, D is TRBD1 (5 bases). V gave up 3 bases and J gave up 1 base, with 12 bases separating them. CDR1 is KGHSH, CDR2 LQKENI, per germline. This CDR3 spans 15 amino acids. The CDR3 spells CASSPQGSKNTEAFF. The CDR3 nucleotides are TGTGCCAGCTCACCGCAGGGCTCCAAGAACACTGAAGCTTTCTTT.

The V gene is TRBV6-5, the J gene TRBJ1-2; D remains ambiguous. This CDR3 is 13 amino acids long. Trimming removed 2 bases at V and 8 bases at J, with 12 bases between. The V gene's germline CDR1 is MNHEY and CDR2 SVGAGI. The CDR3 DNA follows: TGTGCCAGCAGTTACGGGTGGGAGCAGGGCTACACCTTC. Residues: CASSYGWEQGYTF.

This chain links TRBV6-5 with TRBJ1-2, with 7 bases identical to TRBD1. V shed 11 bases and J 7 bases; nucleotides not matched to a gene: 10. The CDR3 consists of 12 residues. Germline loops: CDR1 MNHEY, CDR2 SVGAGI. The CDR3 here is CAFGTVGFGYTF. The CDR3 DNA reads TGTGCCTTTGGGACAGTGGGATTTGGCTACACCTTC.

This rearrangement joins TRBV7-8 to TRBJ2-1; D is ambiguous. In germline, CDR1 is SGHVS, CDR2 FQNEAQ. V was shortened by 2 bases and J by 10 bases, with 9 bases between the two germline ends. This CDR3 contains 12 residues. The DNA for the CDR3 is TGTGCCAGCAGCTTATTTCAGAGGGAGCAGTTCTTC. It is translated as CASSLFQREQFF. The variable domain in full, with the rest retrieved from reference TRBV7-8 and TRBJ2-1, is GAGVSQSPRYKVAKRGQDVALRCDPISGHVSLFWYQQALGQGPEFLTYFQNEAQLDKSGLPSDRFFAERPEGSVSTLKIQRTQQEDSAVYLCASSLFQREQFFGPGTRLTVL.

The J gene is TRBJ1-2, the V gene TRBV28; D might be TRBD1 (6 bases). CDR1 and CDR2 from the germline V gene are MDHEN and SYDVKM. V lost 1 base to trimming and J lost 8 bases, with 14 bases between them. This CDR3 is 14 amino acids long. The CDR3 nucleotides are TGTGCCAGCAGTTTATTACAGTCAACAGGGGGCTACACCTTC. This sequence encodes CASSLLQSTGGYTF.

The V and J genes are TRBV20-1 and TRBJ2-3, with D perhaps TRBD1 (6 bases). This CDR3 is 14 amino acids long. In germline, CDR1 is DFQATT, CDR2 SNEGSKA (reference sequence). V gave up 3 bases and J gave up 2 bases, with 12 bases separating them. CDR3 sequence reads: CSASGRGATDTQYF. The CDR3 region has the DNA TGCAGTGCTAGTGGCAGGGGTGCCACAGATACGCAGTATTTT.

There are a few counts of this clone. The chain is built from TRBV19 and TRBJ1-1; 8 nucleotides match TRBD1. The V segment lost 4 bases and the J segment 11 bases; nucleotides outside the gene matches: 3. Looked up from germline, CDR1 is LNHDA and CDR2 is SQIVND (reference sequence). This CDR3 is built from 11 residues. The CDR3 loop reads CASSRTGRAFF. CDR3 coding DNA: TGTGCCAGTAGTAGGACAGGGAGGGCTTTCTTT.

As DNA, the CDR3 is TGTGCCAGCAGTTCGACAGAGAACACTGAAGCTTTCTTT. Encoded protein: CASSSTENTEAFF. The gene calls are TRBV3-1 (or the pseudogene TRBV3-2) and TRBJ1-1; TRBD1 is a possible D gene (5 bases). V lost 6 bases, J lost 1 base, and 9 bases lay in between. The CDR3 loop spans 13 amino acids. The germline V gene encodes CDR1 LGHDT and CDR2 YNNKEL (reference sequence).